These T cell receptor beta chains were read from a single sample in a study of control samples from healthy donors and cancer patients. Only in-frame clones appear in the TCRdb table, and some are missing; sequencing was by immunoSEQ multiplex PCR. The sample includes 150,000 to 200,000 clones, around 90% of them seen just once. Sequenced sample: blood. The receptors shown here come from a woman in her twenties or thirties in good health. Both conserved end residues are part of each CDR3. The D gene is left open where the match is weak. The size entry is marked missing in some rows and otherwise reads once, few, many or a size class.

TRBD1	TRBV19	TRBJ2-4	NA	16	CASSIQQGAGKNIQYF	TGTGCCAGTAGTATCCAACAGGGGGCAGGCAAAAACATTCAGTACTTC
TRBD1	TRBV7-9	TRBJ2-7	NA	14	CASSSGTGFGEQYF	TGTGCCAGCAGCTCGGGGACAGGGTTCGGTGAGCAGTACTTC
NA	TRBV7-2	TRBJ2-7	once	14	CASSLIGMTYEQYF	TGTGCCAGCAGCTTAATCGGAATGACCTACGAGCAGTACTTC
NA	TRBV5-8	TRBJ2-2	NA	12	CASRRFAGELFF	TGTGCCAGCAGGAGGTTCGCCGGGGAGCTGTTTTTT
TRBD2	TRBV11-2	TRBJ2-3	few	16	CASSFGGGRGTDTQYF	TGTGCCAGCAGCTTCGGAGGCGGGAGGGGCACAGATACGCAGTATTTT
NA	TRBV5-1	TRBJ1-1	NA	14	CASSLAGGITEAFF	TGCGCCAGCAGCTTGGCTGGGGGTATCACTGAAGCTTTCTTT
NA	TRBV13	TRBJ1-4	NA	17	CASSLSEGLGTNEKLFF	TGTGCCAGCAGCCTATCGGAGGGTTTGGGAACTAATGAAAAACTGTTTTTT
NA	TRBV5-5	TRBJ1-3	NA	13	CASSLFLENTIYF	TGTGCCAGCAGCCTTTTTCTGGAAAACACCATATATTTT
NA	TRBV12-2	TRBJ2-7	NA	15	CASRLRLASTYEQYF	TGTGCAAGTCGCTTAAGGCTAGCGAGCACCTACGAGCAGTACTTC
TRBD1	TRBV5-4	TRBJ1-1	NA	12	CASRIQGSEAFF	TGTGCCAGCAGAATACAGGGGTCTGAAGCTTTCTTT
NA	TRBV7-9	TRBJ2-1	NA	12	CASATRSDGQFF	TGTGCCAGCGCTACGAGGTCCGATGGGCAGTTCTTC
TRBD2	TRBV27	TRBJ2-3	NA	15	CASSLVREKTDTQYF	TGTGCCAGCAGTTTAGTGCGGGAGAAGACAGATACGCAGTATTTT
NA	TRBV28	TRBJ2-7	once	12	CASSKDNYEQYF	TGTGCCAGCAGTAAGGACAACTACGAGCAGTACTTC
NA	TRBV19	TRBJ2-7	once	15	CASSKGHPTAYEQYF	TGTGCCAGTAGTAAGGGACACCCAACCGCCTACGAGCAGTACTTC
NA	TRBV30	TRBJ1-1	NA	13	CAWSVFPNTEAFF	TGTGCCTGGAGTGTATTTCCCAACACTGAAGCTTTCTTT
TRBD1	TRBV6-1	TRBJ1-6	NA	16	CASSEEAGTGRVTLHF	TGTGCCAGCAGTGAAGAAGCTGGGACAGGGAGAGTCACCCTCCACTTT
TRBD2	TRBV4-1	TRBJ2-7	NA	15	CASSQVAGRSYEQYF	TGCGCCAGCAGCCAAGTAGCGGGACGATCCTACGAGCAGTACTTC
NA	TRBV25-1	TRBJ2-3	NA	11	CASITGDTQYF	TGTGCCAGCATTACGGGAGATACGCAGTATTTT
TRBD2	TRBV7-2	TRBJ2-7	NA	14	CASSATSGRYEQYF	TGTGCCAGCAGCGCCACTAGCGGGAGATACGAGCAGTACTTC
NA	TRBV6-2/TRBV6-3	TRBJ1-3	NA	14	CASSWTDSGNTIYF	TGTGCCAGCAGTTGGACAGACTCTGGAAACACCATATATTTT
NA	TRBV6-2/TRBV6-3	TRBJ1-2	once	14	CASSPGEDIYGYTF	TGTGCCAGCAGTCCAGGGGAGGATATATATGGCTACACCTTC
TRBD2	TRBV4-1	TRBJ2-3	NA	20	CASSQPPLAGGPRPADTQYF	TGCGCCAGCAGCCAACCGCCTTTAGCGGGAGGGCCGAGACCAGCAGATACGCAGTATTTT
NA	TRBV14	TRBJ1-2	NA	13	CASSQGRVNGYTF	TGTGCCAGCAGCCAAGGACGGGTGAATGGCTACACCTTC
NA	TRBV3-1/TRBV3-2	TRBJ1-1	NA	12	CASSQGGTEAFF	TGTGCCAGCAGCCAGGGAGGGACTGAAGCTTTCTTT
NA	TRBV21-1	TRBJ2-3	once	21	CASSRPKGSSGSRGGSDTQYF	TGTGCCAGCAGCCGCCCTAAAGGATCTAGCGGGAGTAGGGGGGGATCAGATACGCAGTATTTT
TRBD2	TRBV15	TRBJ2-7	NA	16	CATSRATGTSVYEQYF	TGTGCCACCAGCAGAGCGACCGGGACTAGCGTCTACGAGCAGTACTTC
TRBD1	TRBV4-2	TRBJ1-1	few	15	CASSQEGQQNTEAFF	TGTGCCAGCAGCCAGGAGGGACAGCAGAACACTGAAGCTTTCTTT
NA	TRBV28	TRBJ2-7	NA	16	CASSTTGRGISYEQYF	TGTGCCAGCAGTACTACAGGGAGGGGGATATCCTACGAGCAGTACTTC
NA	TRBV30	TRBJ2-1	NA	12	CAWSGVKNEQFF	TGTGCCTGGAGTGGGGTGAAGAATGAGCAGTTCTTC
NA	TRBV5-6	TRBJ2-1	NA	12	CASSSIDGEQFF	TGTGCCAGCAGCTCTATAGATGGTGAGCAGTTCTTC
NA	TRBV3-1/TRBV3-2	TRBJ2-2	NA	18	CASSPPSLRTVQIGELFF	TGTGCCAGCAGCCCCCCTTCCCTAAGGACAGTCCAAATCGGGGAGCTGTTTTTT
NA	TRBV13	TRBJ1-2	NA	14	CASSLARDGYGYTF	TGTGCCAGCAGCTTAGCCAGGGACGGGTATGGCTACACCTTC
NA	TRBV19	TRBJ2-1	NA	13	CAAGTSAYNEQFF	TGTGCCGCCGGGACTTCGGCGTACAATGAGCAGTTCTTC
NA	TRBV6-2/TRBV6-3	TRBJ1-6	NA	13	CASSYSGNSPLHF	TGTGCCAGCAGTTACTCGGGGAATTCACCCCTCCACTTT
TRBD2	TRBV7-2	TRBJ2-3	NA	17	CASSPMGVAGYTDTQYF	TGTGCCAGCAGCCCGATGGGGGTAGCGGGGTACACAGATACGCAGTATTTT
NA	TRBV4-1	TRBJ2-5	NA	16	CASSPPMGPRAVTQYF	TGCGCCAGCAGCCCGCCGATGGGACCCCGGGCGGTGACCCAGTACTTC
NA	TRBV7-9	TRBJ2-7	few	14	CASSVSVKPYEQYF	TGTGCCAGCAGCGTCTCGGTCAAACCCTACGAGCAGTACTTC
NA	TRBV6-2/TRBV6-3	TRBJ2-5	NA	14	CASSYGGVGETQYF	TGTGCCAGCAGTTACGGGGGAGTAGGAGAGACCCAGTACTTC
NA	TRBV28	TRBJ1-5	NA	14	CASSSLYSNQPQHF	TGTGCCAGCAGTTCCCTTTATAGCAATCAGCCCCAGCATTTT
NA	TRBV28	TRBJ2-3	NA	15	CASRPGPFSTDTQYF	TGTGCCAGCAGGCCCGGACCTTTTAGCACAGATACGCAGTATTTT